These T cell receptor beta chains were read from a single sample in a study of type 1 and type 2 diabetes patients. TCRdb used MiXCR to reprocess the multiplex PCR reads, holding one entry per CDR3 protein. The sample contains about 290,000 distinct CDR3 sequences, more than 40% of which appear only once. Sequenced sample: peripheral blood mononuclear cells (PBMCs). The source is a man between 18 and 35 years old with type 2 diabetes. Both conserved end residues are part of each CDR3. Fields, in order: D gene, V gene, J gene, clone size, CDR3 DNA, CDR3 protein. The D gene is left open where the match is weak. Size values are once, few and many counts, or a class for expanded clones, and some rows have none.

d_call: TRBD1
v_call: TRBV10-1
j_call: TRBJ2-2
clone_size: few
cdr3_nt: TGCGCCAGCAGTCCGGGACAGGGGCGAACCGGGGAGCTGTTTTTT
cdr3_aa: CASSPGQGRTGELFF

d_call: TRBD1
v_call: TRBV5-4
j_call: TRBJ1-4
clone_size: -
cdr3_nt: TGTGCCAGCAGCTTCACCGGGACAGGAAATGAAAAACTGTTTTTT
cdr3_aa: CASSFTGTGNEKLFF

d_call: -
v_call: TRBV19
j_call: TRBJ2-7
clone_size: -
cdr3_nt: TGTGCCAGTAGTATAGCGGGGTCTGACGAGCAGTACTTC
cdr3_aa: CASSIAGSDEQYF

d_call: -
v_call: TRBV29-1
j_call: TRBJ1-2
clone_size: -
cdr3_nt: TGCAGCGTCCGGGACCTCAACGACTATGGCTACACCTTC
cdr3_aa: CSVRDLNDYGYTF

d_call: -
v_call: TRBV28
j_call: TRBJ1-4
clone_size: few
cdr3_nt: TGTGCCAGCAGTTTCGGGGGGACAATGGGGGTCGTAAAACTGTTTTTT
cdr3_aa: CASSFGGTMGVVKLFF

d_call: -
v_call: TRBV30
j_call: TRBJ1-1
clone_size: -
cdr3_nt: TGTGCCTGGGGCGGGACGGCACATTTGCGAGCTTTCTTT
cdr3_aa: CAWGGTAHLRAFF

d_call: -
v_call: TRBV14
j_call: TRBJ2-7
clone_size: many
cdr3_nt: TGTGCCAGCAGCCCCACTAGAATCGAGCAGTACTTC
cdr3_aa: CASSPTRIEQYF

d_call: -
v_call: TRBV11-2
j_call: TRBJ2-7
clone_size: -
cdr3_nt: TGTGCCAGCAGCCCACTCGGGGAGAACTACGAGCAGTACTTC
cdr3_aa: CASSPLGENYEQYF

d_call: TRBD1
v_call: TRBV6-1
j_call: TRBJ2-1
clone_size: few
cdr3_nt: TGTGCCAGCAGTAGGGGACAGGTCACTGAGCAGTTCTTC
cdr3_aa: CASSRGQVTEQFF

d_call: TRBD2
v_call: TRBV11-2
j_call: TRBJ2-2
clone_size: -
cdr3_nt: TGTGCCAGCAGCTCGACTAGCGGGAGGGCCGATACCGGGGAGCTGTTTTTT
cdr3_aa: CASSSTSGRADTGELFF

d_call: -
v_call: TRBV7-3
j_call: TRBJ2-7
clone_size: -
cdr3_nt: TGTGCCAGCAGCCAATATACCGGGACTGGCTACGAGCAGTACTTC
cdr3_aa: CASSQYTGTGYEQYF

d_call: -
v_call: TRBV10-2
j_call: TRBJ2-7
clone_size: many
cdr3_nt: TGCGCCAGCAGTGAGTTGAAGGGGGTAAGGGCCTACGAGCAGTACTTC
cdr3_aa: CASSELKGVRAYEQYF

d_call: -
v_call: TRBV3-1
j_call: TRBJ2-5
clone_size: -
cdr3_nt: TGTGCCAGCAGCCACATGCCAGCGGTATCAAAGTACCAAGAGACCCAGTACTTC
cdr3_aa: CASSHMPAVSKYQETQYF

d_call: -
v_call: TRBV19
j_call: TRBJ2-1
clone_size: few
cdr3_nt: TGTGCCAGTCTGAAGGGCGATGAGCAGTTCTTC
cdr3_aa: CASLKGDEQFF

d_call: -
v_call: TRBV28
j_call: TRBJ2-6
clone_size: -
cdr3_nt: TGTGCCAGCAGTTTAATCCCATCTGGGGCCAACGTCCTGACTTTC
cdr3_aa: CASSLIPSGANVLTF

d_call: -
v_call: TRBV12-3/TRBV12-4
j_call: TRBJ2-5
clone_size: few
cdr3_nt: TGTGCCAGCAGCATAGACAGTGGAGAGACCCAGTACTTC
cdr3_aa: CASSIDSGETQYF

d_call: -
v_call: TRBV4-1
j_call: TRBJ2-7
clone_size: few
cdr3_nt: TGCGCCAGCAGCCAAGATATCCCCTACGAGCAGTACTTC
cdr3_aa: CASSQDIPYEQYF

d_call: TRBD2
v_call: TRBV2
j_call: TRBJ2-3
clone_size: -
cdr3_nt: TGTGCCAGCAGCCGGATGATAGCGGGAGGGAAGACAGATACGCAGTATTTT
cdr3_aa: CASSRMIAGGKTDTQYF

d_call: TRBD1
v_call: TRBV6-2/TRBV6-3
j_call: TRBJ1-6
clone_size: -
cdr3_nt: TGTGCCAGCAGCGGACAGGGACCGGCACCCCTCCACTTT
cdr3_aa: CASSGQGPAPLHF

d_call: -
v_call: TRBV6-1
j_call: TRBJ2-2
clone_size: -
cdr3_nt: TGTGCCAGCAGGCCGCTACTGAACACCGGGGAGCTGTTTTTT
cdr3_aa: CASRPLLNTGELFF

d_call: TRBD2
v_call: TRBV7-8
j_call: TRBJ2-6
clone_size: -
cdr3_nt: TGTGCCAGCAGCTTTTACCGGACTAGACTCTCTGGGGCCAACGTCCTGACTTTC
cdr3_aa: CASSFYRTRLSGANVLTF

d_call: TRBD1
v_call: TRBV13
j_call: TRBJ2-7
clone_size: few
cdr3_nt: TGTGCCACCTCCCCCCGGGACAGGGGTCACGAGCAGTACTTC
cdr3_aa: CATSPRDRGHEQYF

d_call: -
v_call: TRBV9
j_call: TRBJ1-1
clone_size: few
cdr3_nt: TGTGCCAGCAGCGTAGGAGGGCCTGACACTGAAGCTTTCTTT
cdr3_aa: CASSVGGPDTEAFF

d_call: -
v_call: TRBV5-1
j_call: TRBJ1-2
clone_size: -
cdr3_nt: TGCGCCAGCAGCTTCTCCGGGTTCGAAGGGTGGGATGGCTACACCTTC
cdr3_aa: CASSFSGFEGWDGYTF

d_call: -
v_call: TRBV7-9
j_call: TRBJ2-1
clone_size: -
cdr3_nt: TGTGCCAGCAGCTTGGTTAGGGATGCCTACAATGAGCAGTTCTTC
cdr3_aa: CASSLVRDAYNEQFF

d_call: TRBD2
v_call: TRBV9
j_call: TRBJ2-3
clone_size: -
cdr3_nt: TGTGCCAGCGGGACTAGCGGGACGGCAGATACGCAGTATTTT
cdr3_aa: CASGTSGTADTQYF

d_call: -
v_call: TRBV7-6
j_call: TRBJ2-7
clone_size: few
cdr3_nt: TGTGCCAGCAGCTACGAGGACGGGCACTCCTACGAGCAGTACTTC
cdr3_aa: CASSYEDGHSYEQYF

d_call: -
v_call: TRBV6-5
j_call: TRBJ2-5
clone_size: -
cdr3_nt: TGTGCCAGCAGTTCCCACACAGGGTGGGAGACCCAGTACTTC
cdr3_aa: CASSSHTGWETQYF

d_call: TRBD1
v_call: TRBV20-1
j_call: TRBJ1-5
clone_size: -
cdr3_nt: TGCAGTGCTAGAGAAGGGGGCGGGGTTCAGCCCCAGCATTTT
cdr3_aa: CSAREGGGVQPQHF

d_call: TRBD2
v_call: TRBV19
j_call: TRBJ2-1
clone_size: few
cdr3_nt: TGTGCCAGTAATAGCGGGAGCGTTGCTCCGTTCTTC
cdr3_aa: CASNSGSVAPFF

d_call: -
v_call: TRBV25-1
j_call: TRBJ2-5
clone_size: once
cdr3_nt: TGTGCCAGCAGTGAAAGGCAGGCAGGGCCGTACCAAGAGACCCAGTACTTC
cdr3_aa: CASSERQAGPYQETQYF

d_call: TRBD1
v_call: TRBV12-3/TRBV12-4
j_call: TRBJ1-2
clone_size: -
cdr3_nt: TGTGCCAGCAGCACAGGGGGCTCGGGGTATGGCTACACCTTC
cdr3_aa: CASSTGGSGYGYTF

d_call: -
v_call: TRBV7-2
j_call: TRBJ1-1
clone_size: -
cdr3_nt: TGTGCCAGCAGCCTAGGACAGCTAATGAACACTGAAGCTTTCTTT
cdr3_aa: CASSLGQLMNTEAFF

d_call: -
v_call: TRBV2
j_call: TRBJ1-1
clone_size: -
cdr3_nt: TGTGCCAGCAGTGAACTAGAAAACACTGAAGCTTTCTTT
cdr3_aa: CASSELENTEAFF

d_call: -
v_call: TRBV7-3
j_call: TRBJ2-5
clone_size: -
cdr3_nt: TGTGCCAGCAGCTTAGGGGTGGGACGGGAGACCCAGTACTTC
cdr3_aa: CASSLGVGRETQYF

d_call: -
v_call: TRBV24-1
j_call: TRBJ1-2
clone_size: few
cdr3_nt: TGTGCCACCAGTGACACAGGGACGGCGAACTATGGCTACACCTTC
cdr3_aa: CATSDTGTANYGYTF

d_call: -
v_call: TRBV19
j_call: TRBJ2-1
clone_size: few
cdr3_nt: TGTGCCAGTAGTGACAGGTATGAGCAGTTCTTC
cdr3_aa: CASSDRYEQFF

d_call: -
v_call: TRBV29-1
j_call: TRBJ2-7
clone_size: -
cdr3_nt: TGCAGCGTTGATTTAGCCGGCGTGGGCGAGCAGTACTTC
cdr3_aa: CSVDLAGVGEQYF

d_call: TRBD1
v_call: TRBV6-2/TRBV6-3
j_call: TRBJ2-4
clone_size: -
cdr3_nt: TGTGCCAGCAGTTACCCACCGACAGGGGGCAAAAACATTCAGTACTTC
cdr3_aa: CASSYPPTGGKNIQYF

d_call: TRBD2
v_call: TRBV2
j_call: TRBJ2-1
clone_size: -
cdr3_nt: TGTGCCAGCCTCCCTCAAGCGGGAGGGCGAGGGCATGAGCAGTTCTTC
cdr3_aa: CASLPQAGGRGHEQFF

d_call: -
v_call: TRBV19
j_call: TRBJ2-3
clone_size: -
cdr3_nt: TGTGCCAGTAGTAACTTGGGGGTGCGAGATACGCAGTATTTT
cdr3_aa: CASSNLGVRDTQYF

d_call: TRBD1
v_call: TRBV28
j_call: TRBJ1-6
clone_size: few
cdr3_nt: TGTGCCAGCAGTTGGGACAGGGGCGCAGGGTCACCCCTCCACTTT
cdr3_aa: CASSWDRGAGSPLHF

d_call: -
v_call: TRBV7-9
j_call: TRBJ1-2
clone_size: -
cdr3_nt: TGTGCCAGCAGCGTAGCTGGCAGTTTCAGCTATGGCTACACCTTC
cdr3_aa: CASSVAGSFSYGYTF

d_call: -
v_call: TRBV19
j_call: TRBJ1-2
clone_size: -
cdr3_nt: TGTGCCAGTAGTTTGTGGGGCGCGGTAAGTAACTATGGCTACACCTTC
cdr3_aa: CASSLWGAVSNYGYTF

d_call: -
v_call: TRBV12-3/TRBV12-4
j_call: TRBJ1-6
clone_size: few
cdr3_nt: TGTGCCAGCAGTCAAGTCCCTCAATCCTCCTATAATTCACCCCTCCACTTT
cdr3_aa: CASSQVPQSSYNSPLHF

d_call: -
v_call: TRBV30
j_call: TRBJ2-7
clone_size: many
cdr3_nt: TGTGCCTGGAGTCGACAGAATGATCTCTACGAGCAGTACTTC
cdr3_aa: CAWSRQNDLYEQYF

d_call: -
v_call: TRBV4-2
j_call: TRBJ2-2
clone_size: -
cdr3_nt: TGTGCCAGCAGCCGGATGGACGAGAACACCGGGGAGCTGTTTTTT
cdr3_aa: CASSRMDENTGELFF

d_call: TRBD2
v_call: TRBV29-1
j_call: TRBJ2-5
clone_size: -
cdr3_nt: TGCAGCGTTGAAGTCCTCCCGGGTAGCGGGAACCAAGAGACCCAGTACTTC
cdr3_aa: CSVEVLPGSGNQETQYF

d_call: -
v_call: TRBV7-2
j_call: TRBJ1-3
clone_size: -
cdr3_nt: TGTGCCAGCAGCCAAGAAACAGTCCTTTCCTTCTCTGGAAACACCATATATTTT
cdr3_aa: CASSQETVLSFSGNTIYF

d_call: -
v_call: TRBV13
j_call: TRBJ1-1
clone_size: -
cdr3_nt: TGTGCCAGCAGCTTAGCCTCCCACACTGAAGCTTTCTTT
cdr3_aa: CASSLASHTEAFF

d_call: -
v_call: TRBV20-1
j_call: TRBJ2-1
clone_size: -
cdr3_nt: TGCAGTGCTAGGAGTGTCAATGAGCAGTTCTTC
cdr3_aa: CSARSVNEQFF